This passage covers 24 T cell receptor beta chains from one sample sequenced in a study of beta chain features in type 1 diabetes. Study results and limitations: There was a moderate but significant shortening of TCRB CDR3s in all four CD4+ subsets of Type 1 diabetes patients.

Since all of the isolated RNA was reverse transcribed, expressed TCRB transcripts were what got sequenced. Using immunoSEQ multiplex PCR, the repertoire was profiled, and TCRdb retains in-frame clones only, with some absent. The table has some 270,000 clones, approximately 10% seen once. Their antigen targets remain unknown. Sequenced material: naive CD4+ T cells from blood. These receptors were collected from a young man with type 1 diabetes.

This clone has only a few counts. The chain carries TRBV6-5 and TRBJ2-7; D gene uncertain. CDR3 length: 14 residues. The germline CDR1 and CDR2 sequences are MNHEY and SVGAGI. V lost 5 bases and J lost 0, with 11 bases in between. Here the CDR3 reads CASSEQRSSYEQYF. The DNA for the CDR3 is TGTGCCAGCAGTGAACAACGGAGCTCCTACGAGCAGTACTTC.

This clone was counted only a few times. The chain joins TRBV30 to TRBJ1-2; perhaps TRBD1 as D (5 bases). The V gene lost 4 bases and the J gene lost 2 bases, with 5 bases spanning the gap. CDR3 length: 11 residues. CDR1 is GTSNPN and CDR2 is SVGIG in the germline V gene (reference sequence). DNA of the CDR3: TGTGCCTGGACAGGGAACTATGGCTACACCTTC. Encoded protein: CAWTGNYGYTF. The whole variable domain, filled in from reference TRBV30 and TRBJ1-2, reads SQTIHQWPATLVQPVGSPLSLECTVEGTSNPNLYWYRQAAGRGLQLLFYSVGIGQISSEVPQNLSASRPQDRQFILSSKKLLLSDSGFYLCAWTGNYGYTFGSGTRLTVV.

The V and J genes are TRBV6-6 and TRBJ2-7; no clear D gene. With 6 bases removed from V and 4 bases from J, the gap between germline ends came to 7 bases. This CDR3 comprises 11 residues. Germline V gene lookup returns CDR1 MNHNY and CDR2 SVGAGI (reference sequence). The CDR3 DNA sequence: TGTGCCAGCAGACTTCGATACGAGCAGTACTTC. As protein: CASRLRYEQYF.

This clone was counted once. This chain uses TRBV5-4 with TRBJ1-2, with D perhaps matching TRBD1 (5 bases). CDR1 and CDR2 from the germline V gene are SGHNT and YYREEE (reference sequence). Deletions cut 1 base from V and 2 bases from J, with 15 bases between. The CDR3 runs 16 residues. In DNA form, the CDR3 reads TGTGCCAGCAGCTTGTTTCGCGGGACCTCAAACTATGGCTACACCTTC. This codes for CASSLFRGTSNYGYTF.

This chain links TRBV2 with TRBJ1-5, with 9 nucleotides matching TRBD1. Germline CDR1 SNHLY, CDR2 FYNNEI. With V trimmed by 4 bases and J by 7 bases, 2 bases remained unmatched. The length of the CDR3 is 13 residues. The CDR3 DNA reads TGTGCCAGCAGTGGGACAGGGGCGCAGCCCCAGCATTTT. Encoded protein: CASSGTGAQPQHF.

The chain couples TRBV11-1 to TRBJ1-2, with unresolved D. Trimming shortened V by 2 bases and J by 6 bases, and 7 bases separated the two germline ends. There are 12 residues in the CDR3. Germline V lookup: CDR1 SGHAT, CDR2 FQDESV (reference sequence). The CDR3 region is CASSLTEDGYTF. The DNA of the CDR3 is TGTGCCAGCAGCTTAACTGAGGATGGCTACACCTTC.

A few counts support this clone. The chain is built from TRBV5-1 and TRBJ2-2, with TRBD2 matching 10 bases. Per germline, CDR1 SGHRS and CDR2 YFSETQ. V lost 0 bases, J lost 3 bases, and 5 bases stayed unmatched. The CDR3 length is 17 residues. CDR3 loop: CASSLDSGGPHTGELFF. CDR3 in DNA: TGCGCCAGCAGCTTGGATAGCGGGGGGCCCCACACCGGGGAGCTGTTTTTT.

CDR3 sequence reads: CASHRGIDTQYF. In DNA form, the CDR3 reads TGTGCCAGCCACAGGGGGATAGATACGCAGTATTTT. The chain carries TRBV2 and TRBJ2-3, with 8 bases identical to TRBD1. This CDR3 region has 12 residues. V shed 8 bases, J shed 5 bases, and the junction held 3 bases outside the gene matches. Looked up from germline, CDR1 is SNHLY and CDR2 is FYNNEI.

A few counts support this clone. The V call is TRBV11-2, the J call TRBJ1-2; 8 bases are a match to TRBD1. Trimming at V came to 6 bases and at J to 5 bases, leaving 8 bases not matched to a gene. The CDR3 spans 14 residues. The germline CDR1 and CDR2 sequences are SGHAT and FQNNGV. DNA for the CDR3: TGTGCCAGCAGACCCAATGACAGGGGATATGGCTACACCTTC. Amino acid sequence: CASRPNDRGYGYTF.

The genes are TRBV7-9 and TRBJ2-1; tentatively, D is TRBD1 (6 bases). The CDR3 extends over 15 amino acids. The germline V and J ends were trimmed by 11 bases and 10 bases, with 27 bases remaining between them. Germline CDR1 SEHNR, CDR2 FQNEAQ (reference sequence). The CDR3 here is CALQRAGVRGREQFF. CDR3 DNA: TGTGCCCTACAGAGAGCTGGGGTCAGGGGCCGCGAGCAGTTCTTC.

This rearrangement joins TRBV5-4 to TRBJ1-1, with 9 bases identical to TRBD1. With V trimmed by 4 bases and J by 4 bases, 8 bases remained unmatched. The germline gives CDR1 SGHNT, CDR2 YYREEE (reference sequence). The CDR3 covers 15 residues. CDR3 DNA sequence: TGTGCCAGCAGCCCGAGGGACAGGGAGATCACTGAAGCTTTCTTT. This encodes CASSPRDREITEAFF.

In its sample, this clone was seen a few times. The J gene is TRBJ2-7, the V gene TRBV19; 8 nucleotides line up with TRBD1. The junction had 4 bases not matched to a gene; V was cut back by 6 bases and J by 3 bases. The germline CDR1 and CDR2 sequences are LNHDA and SQIVND (reference sequence). This CDR3 region has 13 residues. The CDR3 here is CASSGQGNYEQYF. As DNA, the CDR3 is TGTGCCAGTAGCGGACAGGGAAACTACGAGCAGTACTTC.

The J gene is TRBJ2-1, the V gene TRBV2, with D possibly TRBD1 on 5 matching bases. The germline gives CDR1 SNHLY, CDR2 FYNNEI. Trimming pared 8 bases from V and 3 bases from J, leaving 11 bases between. The CDR3 loop spans 13 amino acids. Here the CDR3 DNA reads TGTGCCAGCGGCCAGGACATCTACAATGAGCAGTTCTTC. This gives the protein CASGQDIYNEQFF.

J is TRBJ2-3 and V is TRBV5-1, with D hard to call. Germline lookup yields CDR1 SGHRS and CDR2 YFSETQ. V gave up 1 base and J gave up 2 bases, with 8 bases separating them. The length of the CDR3 is 14 residues. The CDR3 nucleotides read TGCGCCAGCAGCTTGACAGTTGACACAGATACGCAGTATTTT. This codes for CASSLTVDTDTQYF.

J is TRBJ2-3 and V is TRBV30, with no clear D. With 3 bases removed from V and 5 bases from J, the gap between germline ends came to 9 bases. Looked up from germline, CDR1 is GTSNPN and CDR2 is SVGIG (reference sequence). The CDR3 totals 12 residues. DNA for the CDR3: TGTGCCTGGAGCATCACCGGAGATACGCAGTATTTT. Amino acid sequence: CAWSITGDTQYF. The whole variable domain, filled in from reference TRBV30 and TRBJ2-3, reads SQTIHQWPATLVQPVGSPLSLECTVEGTSNPNLYWYRQAAGRGLQLLFYSVGIGQISSEVPQNLSASRPQDRQFILSSKKLLLSDSGFYLCAWSITGDTQYFGPGTRLTVL.

This clone was counted between two and nine times. The genes are TRBV7-3 and TRBJ1-2, with D tentatively TRBD1 (5 bases). CDR1 is SGHTA, CDR2 FQGTGA, per germline. Between the trimmed V and J ends, which lost 4 bases and 5 bases, there was a span of 14 bases. The CDR3 totals 14 residues. Here the CDR3 DNA reads TGTGCCAGCAGCTCTACCGGGCAGGGATATGGCTACACCTTC. Amino acid sequence: CASSSTGQGYGYTF.

The rearrangement joins TRBV7-9 to TRBJ1-1; D ambiguous. CDR1 SEHNR and CDR2 FQNEAQ come from the germline V gene (reference sequence). The V end lost 7 bases, the J end lost 0 bases, and 9 bases lay between the germline ends. The CDR3 spans 13 residues. The CDR3: CASKGLMNTEAFF. CDR3 bases: TGTGCCAGCAAAGGACTCATGAACACTGAAGCTTTCTTT. The entire variable domain, with the rest obtained from reference TRBV7-9 and TRBJ1-1, is as follows: DTGVSQNPRHKITKRGQNVTFRCDPISEHNRLYWYRQTLGQGPEFLTYFQNEAQLEKSRLLSDRFSAERPKGSFSTLEIQRTEQGDSAMYLCASKGLMNTEAFFGQGTRLTVV.

Comments on this clone: Other DNA sequences in the same sample also yield this CDR3. The genes are TRBV28 and TRBJ1-5; TRBD1 matches at 7 bases. CDR3 size: 14 residues. The V segment lost 6 bases and the J segment 0 bases; nucleotides outside the gene matches: 2. Germline V CDR1 and CDR2: MDHEN, SYDVKM. The CDR3 loop is CASRTGNSNQPQHF. In DNA, the CDR3 is TGTGCCAGCAGGACAGGGAATAGCAATCAGCCCCAGCATTTT.

The chain joins TRBV13 to TRBJ2-7; maybe TRBD1 (5 bases). The CDR3 contains 15 residues. V gave up 2 bases and J gave up 3 bases, with 14 bases separating them. Per the germline V gene, CDR1 is PRHDT and CDR2 is FYEKMQ (reference sequence). CDR3 nucleotides: TGTGCCAGCAGCTTAAAAAGGGGCCTTTACTACGAGCAGTACTTC. Protein: CASSLKRGLYYEQYF.

V usage is TRBV19 and J usage is TRBJ1-2; perhaps TRBD1 as D (5 bases). V dropped 8 bases and J dropped 4 bases, with 20 bases sitting between them. Germline CDR1 reads LNHDA; CDR2 reads SQIVND (reference sequence). The CDR3 extends over 15 amino acids. Here the CDR3 reads CASLQTTGQSYGYTF. For the CDR3, the DNA is TGTGCCAGTTTACAGACCACAGGTCAATCCTATGGCTACACCTTC.

J is TRBJ1-1 and V is TRBV5-1; weak D call: TRBD1 (5 bases). The CDR3 is 12 amino acids. V lost 7 bases and J lost 1, with 8 bases in between. Germline V gene sequence: CDR1 SGHRS, CDR2 YFSETQ. The CDR3 loop is CASGAPNTEAFF. CDR3 DNA: TGCGCCAGCGGGGCCCCGAACACTGAAGCTTTCTTT.

The V and J genes are TRBV4-1 and TRBJ2-1, with 7 bases aligning to TRBD2. The CDR3 consists of 14 residues. With 0 bases clipped from V and 9 bases from J, the junction kept 5 bases outside the gene matches. Germline loops: CDR1 MGHRA, CDR2 YSYEKL. CDR3: CASSQDTSVGEQFF. The DNA of the CDR3 is TGCGCCAGCAGCCAAGACACTAGCGTGGGTGAGCAGTTCTTC.

The chain couples TRBV28 to TRBJ1-2, with no clear D. Germline CDR1 is MDHEN and CDR2 is SYDVKM. V shed 5 bases and J shed 8 bases, with 15 bases lying between them. The CDR3 contains 13 residues. This CDR3 is CASSTREKGGYTF. The CDR3 nucleotides read TGTGCCAGCAGTACCCGGGAGAAGGGCGGCTACACCTTC.

The genes are TRBV28 and TRBJ2-7, with TRBD1 identical over 10 bases. The CDR3 is 16 residues long. From germline, CDR1 is MDHEN and CDR2 SYDVKM. V shed 2 bases, J shed 0 bases, and the junction held 4 bases outside the gene matches. For the CDR3, the DNA is TGTGCCAGCAGTTTAGAGGGACAGGGGAGCTCCTACGAGCAGTACTTC. Its translation: CASSLEGQGSSYEQYF.